These T cell receptor beta chains were read from a single sample in a study of STAT5B mutations in CD4+ large granular lymphocyte leukemia. The protocol was immunoSEQ multiplex PCR, while the TCRdb copy is restricted to in-frame clones and leaves out a portion. The data hold about 30,000 clones, with around 76% observed a single time. Material: CD4+ T cells from blood buffy coats. The receptors come from a human donor in good health. The CDR3 runs from the conserved cysteine through the conserved F or W. The D gene is left open where the match is weak. Size is omitted from some rows. Given values are once, few, many or a class for expanded clones.

d_call	clone_size	v_call	j_call	cdr3_nt	cdr3_aa
-	-	TRBV18	TRBJ2-5	TGTGCCAGCTCACAAGACAGCGGAGAGACCCAGTACTTC	CASSQDSGETQYF
-	once	TRBV5-1	TRBJ1-3	TGCGCCAGCAGCTTGGGCCAGAACTCTGGAAACACCATATATTTT	CASSLGQNSGNTIYF
-	-	TRBV11-3	TRBJ2-1	TGTGCCAGCAGCCAGGGGGTTGAGGCGGGACCCTACAATGAGCAGTTCTTC	CASSQGVEAGPYNEQFF
-	once	TRBV2	TRBJ2-2	TGTGCCAGCAGTGAAGAGGCAGGGAACACCGGGGAGCTGTTTTTT	CASSEEAGNTGELFF
TRBD1	few	TRBV10-1	TRBJ2-5	TGCGCCAGCAGTAAAGGACAGGGACCCCGCCAAGAGACCCAGTACTTC	CASSKGQGPRQETQYF
-	-	TRBV6-5	TRBJ1-4	TGTGCCAGCAGTTACTCGGGCACTCTAGAAAAACTGTTTTTT	CASSYSGTLEKLFF
-	-	TRBV27	TRBJ1-4	TGTGCCAGCAGCCTTACAGGGCTTAGTGAAAAACTGTTTTTT	CASSLTGLSEKLFF
-	-	TRBV2	TRBJ2-3	TGTGCCAGCACGCTCGGGACGCCAGGTGATACGCAGTATTTT	CASTLGTPGDTQYF
TRBD1	few	TRBV5-1	TRBJ1-1	TGCGCCAGCAGCCTTGACAGGGCCCTAGCTGAAGCTTTCTTT	CASSLDRALAEAFF
-	-	TRBV6-1	TRBJ2-7	TGTGCCAGCAGTGAATCGGGCAGGAACGAGCAGTACTTC	CASSESGRNEQYF